This TCR beta chain derives from a study of preoperative IRX-2 immunotherapy in early breast cancer. Sequencing was performed with immunoSEQ multiplex PCR; in TCRdb, only in-frame clones are kept and a portion is missing. The data contain about 5,600 clones, about 60% of them singletons. Germline CDR1 is SGHRS and CDR2 is YFSETQ. This CDR3 is 15 amino acids long. The V end lost 4 bases, the J end lost 7 bases, and 17 bases lay between the germline ends. The treatment is: preoperative locoregional IRX-2 cytokine immunotherapy. Samples came from a phase Ib trial of preoperative locoregional IRX-2 cytokine immunotherapy.

The sequence derives from a human donor with breast cancer. The V call is TRBV5-1, the J call TRBJ1-4; D may be TRBD1 (5 bases). This specimen consisted of tumor tissue, obtained before IRX-2 immunotherapy. The CDR3 DNA follows: TGCGCCAGCAGCGCTGCAGGGACGGGGGGTGAAAAACTGTTTTTT. Protein: CASSAAGTGGEKLFF.